The 11 T cell receptor beta chains below all came from one sample that was sequenced in a study of breast tumors, draining lymph nodes, adjacent tissues. MiXCR, applied by TCRdb to the multiplex PCR reads, yields one record per CDR3 protein. The table has some 21,000 distinct CDR3 sequences, around 50% seen once. The sequencing sample was made of breast tumor tissue. These receptors all come from a female donor with breast cancer. Some clones in this sample may be carry-over from other donors' samples.

Regarding this clonotype: Mismatch with germline at one junction end may stem from a read error. The CDR3 protein is CASNIRGGDEQFF. Written as DNA, the CDR3 is TGTGCCAGTAATATACGGGGGGGCGATGAGCAGTTCTTC. The V and J genes are TRBV19 and TRBJ2-1; TRBD2 matches 8 bases. CDR3 length: 13 amino acids. Germline V gene lookup returns CDR1 LNHDA and CDR2 SQIVND (reference sequence).

This clonotype is judged medium-sized. The chain recombines TRBV7-9 with TRBJ2-2; 7 bases fit TRBD2. J was trimmed by 7 bases and V by 6 bases; bases with no gene match: 11. The CDR3 loop spans 15 amino acids. CDR1 SEHNR and CDR2 FQNEAQ come from the germline V gene (reference sequence). The CDR3 sequence: CASRPAGWSVGELFF. In DNA, the CDR3 is TGTGCCAGCAGGCCAGCGGGATGGTCGGTCGGGGAGCTGTTTTTT.

The V call is TRBV10-2, the J call TRBJ2-1; TRBD1 matches 7 bases. The V gene's germline CDR1 is WSHSY and CDR2 SAAADI. V lost 0 bases, J lost 9 bases, and 5 bases stayed unmatched. The CDR3 runs 14 residues. DNA of the CDR3: TGCGCCAGCAGTGAGTCAAAAGACAGGGCTGAGCAGTTCTTC. Amino acid sequence: CASSESKDRAEQFF.

Only one count was recorded for this clonotype. A read error may account for a junction end that differs from germline. The chain carries TRBV19 and TRBJ2-5; 8 nucleotides agree with TRBD2. There are 15 residues in the CDR3. Germline assignment: CDR1 LNHDA and CDR2 SQIVND (reference sequence). The CDR3 nucleotides are TGTGCCAGTGTGCAAGATCGGACAGCGGGGGAGACCCAGTGCTTC. Translating it yields CASVQDRTAGETQCF.

The V and J genes are TRBV10-3 and TRBJ1-2; possible D gene TRBD1, 5 bases. The CDR3 has 16 amino acids. CDR1 and CDR2 from the germline V gene are ENHRY and SYGVKD. V was pared by 0 bases and J by 0 bases, with 11 bases between. The CDR3 DNA is TGTGCCATCAGTGAGTCAAAAGACAGCCCTAACTATGGCTACACCTTC. Encoded protein: CAISESKDSPNYGYTF.

This clonotype came up many times. The V and J genes are TRBV6-6 and TRBJ1-4; D call uncertain. Germline loops: CDR1 MNHNY, CDR2 SVGAGI (reference sequence). The CDR3 sequence is 15 residues long. Trimming cost V 6 bases and J 7 bases, with 18 bases left between them. The CDR3 region is CASSHIDLLGEKLFF. The CDR3 region has the DNA TGTGCCAGCAGCCACATCGACCTTTTGGGTGAAAAACTGTTTTTT.

Details on this clonotype: The conserved phenylalanine or tryptophan normally closing the CDR3 is absent here, so this likely arose from a read error. The V gene is TRBV30, the J gene TRBJ2-2, with TRBD2 matching 8 bases. V shed 0 bases and J 3 bases; nucleotides not matched to a gene: 3. This CDR3 contains 15 residues. Germline-derived CDR1 and CDR2 are GTSNPN and SVGIG (reference sequence). The CDR3 sequence: CAWSVRGADTGELFL. The CDR3, as DNA: TGTGCCTGGAGTGTGCGGGGGGCGGACACCGGGGAGCTGTTTTTA.

The chain recombines TRBV29-1 with TRBJ1-2; possibly TRBD1 for D (5 bases). Trimming pared 1 base from V and 3 bases from J, leaving 12 bases between. The CDR3 has 14 amino acids. Germline V gene sequence: CDR1 SQVTM, CDR2 ANQGSEA. CDR3 in amino acids: CSVEVWDGDYGYTF. As DNA, the CDR3 is TGCAGCGTTGAAGTTTGGGACGGCGACTATGGCTACACCTTC.

This clonotype is large (0.1 to 1%). The genes are TRBV12-3 or TRBV12-4 and TRBJ1-4; no firm D call. Between the trimmed V and J ends, which lost 1 base and 7 bases, there was a span of 1 base. The CDR3 runs to 11 residues. This chain's CDR3 is CASSLGEKLFF. CDR3 nucleotides: TGTGCCAGCAGTTTAGGTGAAAAACTGTTTTTT.

V usage is TRBV7-9 and J usage is TRBJ2-1; 8 positions agree with TRBD2. The germline V gene has CDR1 SEHNR and CDR2 FQNEAQ (reference sequence). V gave up 6 bases and J gave up 0 bases; unmatched junction bases: 10. This CDR3 spans 17 amino acids. In DNA form, the CDR3 reads TGTGCCAGCAGTCGAAAAGCGGGGGCCCTCTCCTACAATGAGCAGTTCTTC. Translating gives CASSRKAGALSYNEQFF.

The genes are TRBV5-5 and TRBJ2-7; no clear D gene. The CDR3 contains 12 residues. Germline-derived CDR1 and CDR2 are SGHKS and YYEKEE (reference sequence). V was shortened by 3 bases and J by 5 bases, with 9 bases between the two germline ends. The CDR3 loop reads CASSSMVDEQYF. Here the CDR3 DNA reads TGTGCCAGCAGCTCGATGGTAGACGAGCAGTACTTC.